This T cell receptor beta chain was obtained from a study of post-analysis software for immune sequencing data. The TCR beta cDNA libraries carried unique molecular identifiers. The yield from roughly 1 to 10 million T cells was 500,000 or so cDNA molecules in total. MiXCR, applied by TCRdb to the PCR reads, yields one record per CDR3 protein. The sample lists about 540,000 distinct CDR3 sequences, roughly 34% seen once, with approximately 5.4% in the top ten. Concerning this clonotype: Its ends do not fully match the called genes, so a read error is possible.

Sequenced material: blood. The clonotype was recovered from a girl younger than 18 with multiple sclerosis.

The CDR3 reads CASSLAGSTDAQYF. DNA for the CDR3: TGTGCCAGCAGTTTGGCGGGGAGCACAGATGCGCAGTATTTT. The chain uses TRBV12-3 or TRBV12-4 and TRBJ2-3; a weak D match, TRBD2 (6 bases). The CDR3 extends over 14 amino acids.